These T cell receptor beta chains were read from a single sample in a study of graft-versus-host responses after intestinal transplantation. Their target antigens are unknown. Libraries were prepared by immunoSEQ multiplex PCR; TCRdb keeps only in-frame clonotypes and omits some of them. The repertoire holds over 100,000 clones, with 85% to 95% as singletons. Here the sequenced sample was unstimulated CD8+ T cells sorted from spleen or lymph node cells, taken before intestinal transplant. These receptors were obtained from a human donor who received an intestinal transplant. Each CDR3 is given with its conserved first and last residue. The order of the fields is J gene, V gene, D gene, clone size, CDR3 DNA, CDR3 protein. The D gene is left open where the match is weak. A clone size is listed for some rows: how often the clone was seen (once, few, many), or a class if it is expanded.

TRBJ2-1 TRBV5-8 TRBD2 - TGTGCCAGCCGAACCGGAGCGGGAAGCTCCTACAATGAGCAGTTCTTC CASRTGAGSSYNEQFF
TRBJ2-5 TRBV5-8 TRBD2 - TGTGCCAGCAGTCTACGGGGGGGCGAGACCCAGTACTTC CASSLRGGETQYF
TRBJ1-2 TRBV5-6 - few TGTGCCAGCAGCTTGGCCGGTGGTATGAAGACCATCTATGGCTACACCTTC CASSLAGGMKTIYGYTF
TRBJ2-3 TRBV15 - - TGTGCCACCAGCAGAGATAGGGATACGCAGTATTTT CATSRDRDTQYF
TRBJ2-7 TRBV2 TRBD1 - TGTGCCAGCAGTGGATACAGGGGAAATATCGAGCAGTACTTC CASSGYRGNIEQYF
TRBJ1-2 TRBV15 - - TGTGCCACCAGCAGAGATCTGAACAGCTATGGCTACACCTTC CATSRDLNSYGYTF
TRBJ2-5 TRBV19 - once TGTGCCAGTAGTTTAGCGGAGCCCGGGGGAGAGACCCAGTACTTC CASSLAEPGGETQYF
TRBJ2-5 TRBV5-1 - - TGCGCCAGCAGCCTGGCCCTGCGGGAGACCCAGTACTTC CASSLALRETQYF
TRBJ1-1 TRBV13 TRBD1 - TGTGCCAGCAGAGACAGGGACACTGAAGCTTTCTTT CASRDRDTEAFF
TRBJ2-3 TRBV5-6 - - TGTGCCAGCAGCCCCACGTCGACAGATACGCAGTATTTT CASSPTSTDTQYF
TRBJ2-1 TRBV5-1 - - TGCGCCAGCAGCTTACAAGGACGGACCCTAAATGAGCAGTTCTTC CASSLQGRTLNEQFF
TRBJ2-1 TRBV4-1 - - TGCGCCAGCAGCCAAGTGTTCAACCCAGCCGGCGATGAGCAGTTCTTC CASSQVFNPAGDEQFF
TRBJ2-3 TRBV15 TRBD1 - TGTGCCACCAGCCTAAGGCAGGGGGTGAGGACAGATACGCAGTATTTT CATSLRQGVRTDTQYF
TRBJ2-1 TRBV5-6 - once TGTGCCAGCAGCCCCTCCGAATGGGATGAGCAGTTCTTC CASSPSEWDEQFF
TRBJ2-7 TRBV5-4 - - TGTGCCAGCAGCCAATGGACAGCTGGAGGCTACGAGCAGTACTTC CASSQWTAGGYEQYF
TRBJ1-1 TRBV6-1 - - TGTGCCAGCAGTCCCTTTCGGAACACTGAAGCTTTCTTT CASSPFRNTEAFF
TRBJ1-1 TRBV6-4 TRBD1 - TGTGCCAGCAGCCCCAGGGGGCAGGGTATGACTGAAGCTTTCTTT CASSPRGQGMTEAFF
TRBJ2-7 TRBV18 - - TGTGCCAGCTCACCAACGGCTACCTACGAGCAGTACTTC CASSPTATYEQYF
TRBJ2-1 TRBV7-3 TRBD2 once TGTGCCAGCAGCGAGGGACTAGCGGGAGGGCCATACAATGAGCAGTTCTTC CASSEGLAGGPYNEQFF
TRBJ2-1 TRBV10-1 - - TGCGCCAGCAGTCTGTCTTCAAACAATGAGCAGTTCTTC CASSLSSNNEQFF
TRBJ2-3 TRBV4-1 - - TGCGCCAGCAGCCAGATGGGACCTCGCCCCACAGATACGCAGTATTTT CASSQMGPRPTDTQYF
TRBJ1-2 TRBV4-1 TRBD1 - TGCGCCAGCAGCCAAGCTTACAGGGGGGTGAATGGCTACACCTTC CASSQAYRGVNGYTF
TRBJ2-7 TRBV7-8 TRBD1 - TGTGCCAGCAGCCCCAGGGACAGGCACTCCTACGAGCAGTACTTC CASSPRDRHSYEQYF
TRBJ2-2 TRBV6-1 - - TGTGCCAGCAGTGTAATGAGCCCTCGGGAGCTGTTTTTT CASSVMSPRELFF
TRBJ2-7 TRBV2 TRBD1 - TGTGCCAGCAGTCTAGGACAGGGGGCCGACGAGCAGTACTTC CASSLGQGADEQYF
TRBJ2-2 TRBV2 - - TGTGCCAGCAGTTTTGGGAGACTGATTACCGGGGAGCTGTTTTTT CASSFGRLITGELFF
TRBJ2-1 TRBV14 - - TGTGCCAGCAGCCAAGAAGATCAGCCGGATGGGAATGAGCAGTTCTTC CASSQEDQPDGNEQFF
TRBJ2-2 TRBV6-6 TRBD1 - TGTGCCAGCAGTTACCCGACAGGGGCGAACACCGGGGAGCTGTTTTTT CASSYPTGANTGELFF
TRBJ2-1 TRBV11-1 - - TGTGCCAGCAGCCCGAATACAGGGAGCTCCTACAATGAGCAGTTCTTC CASSPNTGSSYNEQFF
TRBJ2-7 TRBV28 TRBD2 once TGTGCCAGCAGTTTCTTAGCGGGAGACAACGAGCAGTACTTC CASSFLAGDNEQYF
TRBJ2-3 TRBV9 - - TGTGCCAGCAGCGCAGCGGGGACAGGCACAGATACGCAGTATTTT CASSAAGTGTDTQYF
TRBJ2-5 TRBV2 TRBD1 - TGTGCCAGCAGTGGACAGGGGGCACAGACCCAGTACTTC CASSGQGAQTQYF
TRBJ2-7 TRBV27 - once TGTGCCAGTGCGCAAGGGGTCTCCTACGAGCAGTACTTC CASAQGVSYEQYF
TRBJ2-3 TRBV7-7 TRBD2 - TGTGCTAGCAGCTTTGGACTAGGGCGGGGAGATACGCAGTATTTT CASSFGLGRGDTQYF
TRBJ2-7 TRBV7-6 - - TGTGCCAGCAGCTTAGGACAGAGCTCCTACGAGCAGTACTTC CASSLGQSSYEQYF
TRBJ2-1 TRBV6-5 - - TGTGCCAGCAGTTACTCGTTACGAGGTAATGAGCAGTTCTTC CASSYSLRGNEQFF
TRBJ2-5 TRBV20-1 - - TGCAGTGCTACGCAAGAGACCCAGTACTTC CSATQETQYF
TRBJ1-1 TRBV5-4 - once TGTGCCAGCAGTGAGATGGGGCAAGCTTTCTTT CASSEMGQAFF
TRBJ1-2 TRBV28 - - TGTGCCAGCAGCCCTACGGGGAACTATGGCTACACCTTC CASSPTGNYGYTF
TRBJ2-1 TRBV6-5 - - TGTGCCAGCAGTAAACAGGCGTCGTCCTACAATGAGCAGTTCTTC CASSKQASSYNEQFF
TRBJ2-1 TRBV9 TRBD1 - TGTGCCAGCAGCGAGGAACAGGGGGCGCGGTTCGGTAATGAGCAGTTCTTC CASSEEQGARFGNEQFF
TRBJ2-1 TRBV19 TRBD2 once TGTGCCAGTTGGGAGGGGAAGAGCTCCTACAATGAGCAGTTCTTC CASWEGKSSYNEQFF
TRBJ2-5 TRBV11-3 - - TGTGCCAGCAGCCGCAGGGGCGAGGAGACCCAGTACTTC CASSRRGEETQYF
TRBJ2-1 TRBV7-6 TRBD2 - TGTGCCAGCAGCCGACCACCCTTGACTAGCGGGGGGAACAATGAGCAGTTCTTC CASSRPPLTSGGNNEQFF
TRBJ2-5 TRBV7-6 - - TGTGCCAGCAGCTTAGAAGGGTTCGGAGAGACCCAGTACTTC CASSLEGFGETQYF
TRBJ2-1 TRBV7-9 - once TGTGCCAGCAGCTTACCGACAGGCCATCCTAAGAGCTCCTACAATGAGCAGTTCTTC CASSLPTGHPKSSYNEQFF
TRBJ1-5 TRBV27 - - TGTGCCAGCAGGTCAACCGGGGATCAGCCCCAGCATTTT CASRSTGDQPQHF
TRBJ2-4 TRBV7-2 TRBD1 - TGTGCCAGCAGCCCCCGACAGGGATTCCCACTAGCCAAAAACATTCAGTACTTC CASSPRQGFPLAKNIQYF
TRBJ1-6 TRBV5-6 TRBD1 - TGTGCCAGCAGCCTAGGGACAGCAAATTCACCCCTCCACTTT CASSLGTANSPLHF
TRBJ2-7 TRBV11-2 - once TGTGCCAGCAGCCTAAGGCAGGGGGAGCAGTACTTC CASSLRQGEQYF
TRBJ2-4 TRBV7-9 - - TGTGCCAGCAGCTTAGATGGCCTAGCCAAAAACATTCAGTACTTC CASSLDGLAKNIQYF
TRBJ2-7 TRBV10-3 TRBD1 - TGTGCCATCTCCCCCCGGGACAGGTCCACCTACGAGCAGTACTTC CAISPRDRSTYEQYF
TRBJ2-1 TRBV27 - - TGTGCCAGCAGGATTTATGGAGGGGCCCTAAGTAACTACAATGAGCAGTTCTTC CASRIYGGALSNYNEQFF
TRBJ2-7 TRBV7-2 - - TGTGCCAGCAGCTTAGCGGGAGGTTACTACGAGCAGTACTTC CASSLAGGYYEQYF
TRBJ2-3 TRBV13 TRBD2 - TGTGCCAGCAGCTACCTGGAGGGTACTAGCGGGAGTAAGGATACGCAGTATTTT CASSYLEGTSGSKDTQYF
TRBJ2-1 TRBV28 TRBD2 - TGTGCCAGCAGGGGGGGCCGGGCTAGCGGGAGTTGGAATGAGCAGTTCTTC CASRGGRASGSWNEQFF
TRBJ2-7 TRBV23-1 - - TGCGCCAGCAGTCACCCGACAGTGGAGCCCTACGAGCAGTACTTC CASSHPTVEPYEQYF